A selection of T cell receptor beta chains follows, all from one sample in a study of T cell repertoires in cytomegalovirus infection. MiXCR, applied by TCRdb to the reads, yields one record per CDR3 protein. Of some 240,000 distinct CDR3 sequences listed, 15% to 20% are singletons. Sequencing was carried out using CD8+ T cells from PBMCs. The receptor source for this set is a human donor in good health (CMV status not recorded). Some clones in this sample may be carry-over from other donors' samples. CDR3s include the opening cysteine and the closing phenylalanine or tryptophan. The D gene is left open where the match is weak. Size is stated for part of the rows, as once, few or many counts, or as a class when the clone is expanded.

.,TRBD1,TRBV6-6,TRBJ2-7,TGTGCCAGCAGTTACCCGGAGACAGGGGGTGCACCCTACTACGAGCAGTACTTC,CASSYPETGGAPYYEQYF
few,.,TRBV4-2,TRBJ2-7,TGTGCCAGCAGCCAAGAGCCGCCACCTACCTACGAGCAGTACTTC,CASSQEPPPTYEQYF
many,.,TRBV7-3,TRBJ2-2,TGTGCCAGCAGCTCGATAGGGACTACCGGGGAGCTGTTTTTT,CASSSIGTTGELFF
few,.,TRBV27,TRBJ2-5,TGTGCCAGCAGGGGGGAGCAAGAGACCCAGTACTTC,CASRGEQETQYF
.,TRBD2,TRBV24-1,TRBJ2-7,TGTGCCACCAGTGCGCGGGGGGCTAGAAACGAGCAGTACTTC,CATSARGARNEQYF
few,.,TRBV4-1,TRBJ2-7,TGCGCCAGCAGCCAAGTTGCTGTCCCGGGGGACCCCTACGAGCAGTACTTC,CASSQVAVPGDPYEQYF
few,TRBD1,TRBV7-9,TRBJ1-5,TGTGCCAGCAGCCCTTCTACCGGGACAGGGGATGTTCATAGCAATCAGCCCCAGCATTTT,CASSPSTGTGDVHSNQPQHF
many,TRBD1,TRBV28,TRBJ2-5,TGTGCCAGCAGCCCGGACAGGGAAGAGACCCAGTACTTC,CASSPDREETQYF
.,TRBD1,TRBV15,TRBJ1-4,TGTGCCACCAGCACAACAGGGGTTGGAGAAAAACTGTTTTTT,CATSTTGVGEKLFF
many,.,TRBV20-1,TRBJ1-1,TGCAGTCCCGGCGGGGGAGAAGCTTTCTTT,CSPGGGEAFF
few,TRBD2,TRBV7-9,TRBJ2-5,TGTGCCAGCAGCCCACCACGACGTACTCAGCGGGGGCAAGAGACCCAGTACTTC,CASSPPRRTQRGQETQYF
once,TRBD2,TRBV28,TRBJ2-7,TGTGCCACCCGGGTCGGTAGCGGGGGGGCAGCCTACGAGCAGTACTTC,CATRVGSGGAAYEQYF
many,.,TRBV2,TRBJ2-3,TGTGCCAGCAGTGATAAGAGGTCCACATTCACAGATACGCAGTATTTT,CASSDKRSTFTDTQYF
few,TRBD2,TRBV5-1,TRBJ2-1,TGCGCCAGCAGCCCCCAGCCTAGCGGGGGGGATTCCTACAATGAGCAGTTCTTC,CASSPQPSGGDSYNEQFF
.,.,TRBV27,TRBJ1-2,TGTGCCAGCAGTTTATTTCCAGGGAGCGGCTACACCTTC,CASSLFPGSGYTF
few,TRBD2,TRBV5-1,TRBJ2-3,TGCGCCAGCAGCTTGGGGGGTAGCGGGGGGCCAGATACGCAGTATTTT,CASSLGGSGGPDTQYF
.,TRBD2,TRBV7-6,TRBJ2-7,TGTGCCAGCAGCTCGCGGGGGGAGTACGAGCAGTACTTC,CASSSRGEYEQYF
few,.,TRBV7-8,TRBJ2-7,TGTGCCAGCAGCCTCTCGGCAGCTCCTAACTACGAGCAGTACTTC,CASSLSAAPNYEQYF
many,.,TRBV7-9,TRBJ2-7,TGTGCCAGCAGCTTAGTCGGGTTCAAGGACGAGCAGTACTTC,CASSLVGFKDEQYF
.,.,TRBV20-1,TRBJ1-1,TGCAGTGCCCCGAGAGGACAGGAAGCTTTCTTT,CSAPRGQEAFF
.,.,TRBV10-3,TRBJ2-2,TGTGCCATCAAGAGTGGACAGAGGAACACCGGGGAGCTGTTTTTT,CAIKSGQRNTGELFF
.,.,TRBV20-1,TRBJ1-6,TGCAGTGCTAGTCCGGGGGTAGGGAATTCACCCCTCCACTTT,CSASPGVGNSPLHF
.,.,TRBV7-8,TRBJ1-5,TGTGCCAGCAGCTTAGGGGTGAGGCCCCCCCAGCATTTT,CASSLGVRPPQHF
few,.,TRBV19,TRBJ1-1,TGTGCCAGTAGTATAGATGACGGCCTCGCTGAAGCTTTCTTT,CASSIDDGLAEAFF
many,TRBD1,TRBV7-9,TRBJ1-5,TGTGCCAGCAGCCACGGGACAGGGGTTAGCAATCAGCCCCAGCATTTT,CASSHGTGVSNQPQHF
.,.,TRBV3-1,TRBJ2-3,TGTGCCAGCAGCCAAGATTCCCGAACGGATACGCAGTATTTT,CASSQDSRTDTQYF
few,.,TRBV18,TRBJ1-2,TGTGCCAGCTCACCGGATGACGGGACTAGAAACTATGGCTGCACCTTC,CASSPDDGTRNYGCTF
.,TRBD1,TRBV12-3/TRBV12-4,TRBJ2-7,TGTGCCAGCAGTTCTACCCTTGGGACAGGGGAGTCCTACGAGCAGTACTTC,CASSSTLGTGESYEQYF
many,TRBD1,TRBV6-2/TRBV6-3,TRBJ1-1,TGTGCCAGCACCCCGACAGGGCGGGACAGATGGACTGAAGCTTTCTTT,CASTPTGRDRWTEAFF
.,.,TRBV19,TRBJ2-1,TGTGCCAGTAGTATAGAGGCTAGCTACGACTACAATGAGCAGTTCTTC,CASSIEASYDYNEQFF